This section outlines one TCR beta chain sequence together with its context. The assay was immunoSEQ multiplex PCR, and TCRdb's table has in-frame clones only and misses some. The sample lists 13,000 to 15,000 clones; over 60% were seen once. This sample is drawn from a study of T cells after somatic rescue of genetic block. The V gene lost 4 bases and the J gene lost 0 bases, with 6 bases spanning the gap. The CDR3 runs to 13 residues. The germline V gene encodes CDR1 SQVTM and CDR2 ANQGSEA. The sequenced sample was peripheral blood mononuclear cells (PBMCs). The clonotype was recovered from a man between 18 and 35 years old. This sequence joins TRBV29-1 and TRBJ1-4; D uncertain. The CDR3 nucleotides read TGCAGCGTTGTTAAAGCAACTAATGAAAAACTGTTTTTT. Translating it yields CSVVKATNEKLFF.